A selection of T cell receptor beta chains follows, all from one sample in a study of cytomegalovirus exposure and HLA in healthy donors. TCRdb keeps only in-frame clones here, not all; method: immunoSEQ multiplex PCR. The sample yields approximately 220,000 clones, about four fifths seen once. Sequenced material: PBMCs. The receptors stem from a man between 25 and 39 years old in good health and CMV-seronegative. Both conserved end residues are part of each CDR3. A D gene is named only where the DNA matches it firmly. Size is omitted from some rows. Given values are once, few, many or a class for expanded clones.

J gene | D gene | V gene | clone size | CDR3 DNA | CDR3 protein
TRBJ2-3 | . | TRBV5-1 | . | TGCGCCAGCAGCCCCGGGGTCCCAGACACTTCTACGCAGTATTTT | CASSPGVPDTSTQYF
TRBJ1-4 | TRBD1 | TRBV14 | once | TGTGCCAGCAGCAACAGGGGGGGGACTAATGAAAAACTGTTTTTT | CASSNRGGTNEKLFF
TRBJ2-2 | TRBD1 | TRBV2 | . | TGTGCCAGCAGGACGGGACAGGGGACTACGAACACCGGGGAGCTGTTTTTT | CASRTGQGTTNTGELFF
TRBJ2-1 | TRBD2 | TRBV2 | . | TGTGCCAGCAGTGCAGCGGGGGCCAACTACAATGAGCAGTTCTTC | CASSAAGANYNEQFF
TRBJ2-7 | . | TRBV7-9 | . | TGTGCCAGCAGCCTTGGGACTTACGAGCAGTACTTC | CASSLGTYEQYF
TRBJ1-2 | TRBD1 | TRBV4-1 | . | TGCGCCAGCAGCCCAGGGACAGGAACCTATGGCTACACCTTC | CASSPGTGTYGYTF
TRBJ1-1 | . | TRBV5-4 | . | TGTGCCAGCAGCTGGGGACTGCGCGGTGAAGCTTTCTTT | CASSWGLRGEAFF
TRBJ1-6 | TRBD1 | TRBV27 | . | TGTGCCAGCAGTACAGGGACAGGGGACACGAATTCACCCCTCCACTTT | CASSTGTGDTNSPLHF
TRBJ1-1 | . | TRBV9 | . | TGTGCCAGCAGCGCCGAGGACAATAGGCCGAACACTGAAGCTTTCTTT | CASSAEDNRPNTEAFF
TRBJ2-7 | TRBD1 | TRBV7-9 | . | TGTGCCAGCAGCCAACCAAGACAGGGGAGCTCCTACGAGCAGTACTTC | CASSQPRQGSSYEQYF
TRBJ2-1 | TRBD1 | TRBV4-2 | . | TGTGCCAGCAGCCATTCGAGCCGGGACAGGGGAAACAATGAGCAGTTCTTC | CASSHSSRDRGNNEQFF
TRBJ2-7 | TRBD1 | TRBV7-9 | . | TGTGCCAGCAACGCGGGACAGGGGATCTACGAGCAGTACTTC | CASNAGQGIYEQYF
TRBJ2-6 | . | TRBV19 | . | TGTGCCAGTAGTCCCCCCGGGCAGGGGCCCCAGTCTGGGGCCAACGTCCTGACTTTC | CASSPPGQGPQSGANVLTF
TRBJ2-5 | TRBD1 | TRBV7-8 | once | TGTGCCAGCAGCTTAAGACTCGGGCAGGGGGCCGGGGAGACCCAGTACTTC | CASSLRLGQGAGETQYF
TRBJ1-4 | TRBD1 | TRBV5-6 | . | TGTGCCAGCAGCTTGCGTACAGGGGGGTATGAAAAACTGTTTTTT | CASSLRTGGYEKLFF
TRBJ2-5 | . | TRBV7-2 | . | TGTGCCAGCAGCTTATGGGGGGGGCACGGGACCCAGTACTTC | CASSLWGGHGTQYF